Below, one TCR beta chain is given with its context. CDR1 is MNHEY and CDR2 is SVGAGI in the germline V gene. The V end lost 5 bases, the J end lost 3 bases, and 11 bases lay between the germline ends. The CDR3 totals 14 residues. Repertoires were generated with immunoSEQ multiplex PCR, while TCRdb's copy carries only in-frame clones and drops some. The sample consists of 30,000 to 45,000 clones, over 65% of them appearing once. The entry originates in a study of radiotherapy plus CTLA-4 blockade in lung cancer. Focal radiation and CTLA-4 blockade (ipilimumab) were tested in chemo-refractory metastatic non-small-cell lung cancer patients.

The sequences come from peripheral blood, collected from a patient treated with radiotherapy plus ipilimumab. J is TRBJ2-1 and V is TRBV6-5; unclear D gene. The clonotype was recovered from a human donor with non-small cell lung cancer who had stable disease on radiotherapy plus ipilimumab. DNA of the CDR3: TGTGCCAGCAGTACCCAGGACGGCTACAATGAGCAGTTCTTC. Encoded protein: CASSTQDGYNEQFF.